The rows below give T cell receptor beta chains drawn from one sample of a study of blood T cell repertoires in COVID-19. Clones were sequenced by immunoSEQ multiplex PCR, and TCRdb holds only the in-frame ones, with some missing. The sample includes approximately 210,000 clones, over 65% seen only once; the top ten take around 3.4%. Sequencing input: PBMCs or T cells enriched from blood (not recorded which). The receptors were gathered from a woman aged 55-70 years who had recovered from COVID-19. Both conserved end residues are part of each CDR3. The D gene is left open where the match is weak. The size field is filled for only some rows; it gives once, few, many or a size class.

V	D	J	size	CDR3	DNA
TRBV2	TRBD1	TRBJ1-4	-	CASIGQGNEKLFF	TGTGCCAGCATCGGACAGGGGAATGAAAAACTGTTTTTT
TRBV4-2	-	TRBJ1-2	-	CASSREGDDYGYTF	TGTGCCAGCAGCCGAGAGGGAGATGACTATGGCTACACCTTC
TRBV27	-	TRBJ1-1	-	CASSWRGVNTEAFF	TGTGCCAGCAGTTGGCGGGGTGTGAACACTGAAGCTTTCTTT
TRBV2	TRBD1	TRBJ2-7	-	CASSATGALTYEQYF	TGTGCCAGCAGCGCGACAGGGGCCCTAACCTACGAGCAGTACTTC
TRBV2	-	TRBJ2-7	few	CASSEQGYEQYF	TGTGCCAGCAGCGAGCAGGGCTACGAGCAGTACTTC
TRBV7-9	TRBD1	TRBJ2-2	-	CASSLDRGATGELFF	TGTGCCAGCAGCCTAGACAGGGGGGCCACCGGGGAGCTGTTTTTT
TRBV4-3	TRBD1	TRBJ1-6	-	CASSRLTGSYNSPLHF	TGCGCCAGCAGCCGATTGACAGGGTCCTATAATTCACCCCTCCACTTT
TRBV7-2	TRBD2	TRBJ2-5	-	CASSPPNRLAGETQYF	TGTGCCAGCAGTCCCCCAAATCGACTAGCGGGGGAGACCCAGTACTTC
TRBV12-3/TRBV12-4	-	TRBJ2-3	-	CASSRGLTDTQYF	TGTGCCAGCAGTCGAGGACTCACAGATACGCAGTATTTT
TRBV7-2	-	TRBJ1-1	-	CASSSSEGLKAFF	TGTGCCAGCAGCTCAAGCGAGGGATTGAAAGCTTTCTTT
TRBV9	-	TRBJ1-3	-	CASSVGGGSSGNTIYF	TGTGCCAGCAGCGTAGGAGGGGGAAGCTCTGGAAACACCATATATTTT
TRBV3-1/TRBV3-2	-	TRBJ1-2	few	CASSRSIYGYTF	TGTGCCAGCAGCCGAAGCATTTATGGCTACACCTTC
TRBV7-9	-	TRBJ1-4	-	CASSLSQGSNEKLFF	TGTGCCAGCAGCTTAAGTCAGGGGTCTAATGAAAAACTGTTTTTT
TRBV27	TRBD1	TRBJ2-2	once	CASTLTGTANTGELFF	TGTGCCAGCACCTTAACCGGGACAGCGAACACCGGGGAGCTGTTTTTT
TRBV7-8	TRBD1	TRBJ1-1	-	CASSIRTGRDEAFF	TGTGCCAGCAGCATCCGGACAGGGAGGGATGAAGCTTTCTTT
TRBV12-3/TRBV12-4	TRBD2	TRBJ2-5	-	CASGIQGGETQYF	TGTGCCAGCGGAATTCAGGGAGGGGAGACCCAGTACTTC
TRBV19	TRBD2	TRBJ2-7	-	CASSLLAETYEQYF	TGTGCCAGTAGTCTACTAGCGGAGACCTACGAGCAGTACTTC
TRBV3-1/TRBV3-2	TRBD2	TRBJ2-7	-	CASSRTSGYEQYF	TGTGCCAGCAGCCGTACTAGCGGATACGAGCAGTACTTC
TRBV9	-	TRBJ1-6	-	CASSVEGTNNSPLHF	TGTGCCAGCAGCGTAGAGGGGACAAATAATTCACCCCTCCACTTT
TRBV10-3	-	TRBJ2-3	-	CAISYRADTDTQYF	TGTGCCATCAGTTACAGGGCGGACACAGATACGCAGTATTTT
TRBV6-2/TRBV6-3	-	TRBJ1-1	few	CASSYPDIVMNTEAFF	TGTGCCAGCAGTTACCCTGACATCGTTATGAACACTGAAGCTTTCTTT
TRBV5-1	TRBD2	TRBJ2-7	-	CASSLGGGSTYEQYF	TGCGCCAGCAGCTTGGGGGGCGGGAGCACCTACGAGCAGTACTTC
TRBV9	TRBD1	TRBJ1-1	few	CASSPRGSTGLNTEAFF	TGTGCCAGCAGCCCCCGTGGCTCGACAGGGTTGAACACTGAAGCTTTCTTT
TRBV5-1	TRBD2	TRBJ2-7	-	CASSLRGGSREQYF	TGCGCCAGCAGCTTGAGAGGCGGGAGTCGGGAGCAGTACTTC
TRBV7-8	TRBD2	TRBJ2-1	many	CASSLTSAYYNEQFF	TGTGCCAGCAGCTTAACTAGCGCATACTACAATGAGCAGTTCTTC
TRBV19	-	TRBJ1-5	-	CASRSGSSNQPQHF	TGTGCCAGTAGGAGCGGTTCTAGCAATCAGCCCCAGCATTTT
TRBV15	TRBD2	TRBJ2-3	-	CATSSGTSGRSDTQYF	TGTGCCACCAGCAGCGGGACTAGCGGGAGGTCAGATACGCAGTATTTT
TRBV5-5	TRBD2	TRBJ2-7	-	CASSPTTSGSYEQYF	TGTGCCAGCAGCCCGACGACTAGCGGGTCCTACGAGCAGTACTTC
TRBV9	TRBD2	TRBJ2-1	once	CASSAGGGRDEQFF	TGTGCCAGCAGCGCCGGGGGCGGGAGGGATGAGCAGTTCTTC
TRBV29-1	-	TRBJ1-4	-	CSVGRVNEKLFF	TGCAGCGTTGGCAGGGTTAATGAAAAACTGTTTTTT
TRBV19	-	TRBJ1-1	-	CASSIGANTEAFF	TGTGCCAGTAGTATAGGGGCGAACACTGAAGCTTTCTTT
TRBV19	-	TRBJ1-1	-	CASSVGPAPNTEAFF	TGTGCCAGTAGTGTTGGGCCAGCCCCAAACACTGAAGCTTTCTTT
TRBV20-1	-	TRBJ2-7	-	CSASGVSYEQYF	TGCAGTGCTAGTGGCGTATCCTACGAGCAGTACTTC
TRBV18	-	TRBJ1-1	-	CASSFRNTEAFF	TGTGCCAGCTCTTTCAGGAACACTGAAGCTTTCTTT
TRBV29-1	-	TRBJ2-7	-	CSVGTLDSREQYF	TGCAGCGTTGGAACGCTGGACTCTAGGGAGCAGTACTTC